One T cell receptor beta chain is described in this entry. Assay used: immunoSEQ multiplex PCR; TCRdb lists only in-frame clones, some missing. Here the sample spans about 190,000 clones, approximately 90% being singletons. This entry is derived from a study of blood T cell repertoires in COVID-19. Germline CDR1 and CDR2: MNHEY and SVGAGI. The V gene lost 3 bases and the J gene lost 4 bases, with 12 bases spanning the gap. The CDR3 extends over 14 amino acids. The rearrangement uses TRBV6-5 and TRBJ1-2; D ambiguous. Sequencing was done on a sample of PBMCs or T cells enriched from blood (not recorded which). The TCR originated in a woman aged 40-49 years in a cohort exposed to, infected with or recovered from COVID-19 (not recorded which). CDR3 nucleotides: TGTGCCAGCAGTTATGGAGGCCAGGTCTATGGCTACACCTTC. Translation gives CASSYGGQVYGYTF.